These 11 T cell receptor beta chains came from one sample sequenced in a study of T cells in Graves' hyperthyroidism and ophthalmopathy. The TCR beta CDR3 regions underwent amplification using RNA transcripts as the source. HTBI primers were used for first-round RT-PCR of the TCR CDR3. TCRdb called the multiplex PCR reads again in MiXCR, with one record for every CDR3 protein. The sample contains approximately 700,000 distinct CDR3 sequences, 45% of which appear only once. Sequenced sample: peripheral blood or thyroid tissue (not recorded which). The receptors derive from an adult man with Graves' disease, either hyperthyroidism or ophthalmopathy (not recorded which).

The J gene is TRBJ1-1, the V gene TRBV20-1; a weak D match, TRBD1 (5 bases). The CDR3 contains 14 residues. The germline V gene encodes CDR1 DFQATT and CDR2 SNEGSKA (reference sequence). With 3 bases removed from V and 5 bases from J, the gap between germline ends came to 16 bases. CDR3 protein: CSASRGGVRTEAFF. Written as DNA, the CDR3 is TGCAGTGCTAGTCGGGGGGGAGTAAGAACTGAAGCTTTCTTT.

This clonotype was counted many times. This chain uses TRBV3-1 with TRBJ1-5; no reliable D call. V shed 1 base and J shed 7 bases, with 8 bases lying between them. The germline CDR1 and CDR2 sequences are LGHDT and YNNKEL (reference sequence). CDR3 length equals 13 residues. The CDR3 sequence is CASSQGLEQPQHF. CDR3 nucleotides: TGTGCCAGCAGCCAAGGGCTGGAACAGCCCCAGCATTTT.

This clonotype was seen ten or more times. This chain uses TRBV7-9 with TRBJ2-5, with D hard to call. V was shortened by 1 base and J by 5 bases, with 14 bases between the two germline ends. Germline V gene data show CDR1 as SEHNR and CDR2 as FQNEAQ (reference sequence). This CDR3 spans 15 amino acids. The CDR3 reads CASSLGSSPRETQYF. The CDR3 bases are TGTGCCAGCAGCTTAGGCTCGTCCCCACGGGAGACCCAGTACTTC.

This clonotype appeared many times. The chain has TRBV2 and TRBJ2-2; the D gene is possibly TRBD1 (5 bases). The CDR3 extends over 13 amino acids. Trimming pared 7 bases from V and 2 bases from J, leaving 8 bases between. Germline loops: CDR1 SNHLY, CDR2 FYNNEI. The CDR3 loop is CASKQDNTGELFF. In nucleotides, the CDR3 is TGTGCCAGCAAACAGGACAACACCGGGGAGCTGTTTTTT.

The rearrangement joins TRBV12-3 or TRBV12-4 to TRBJ1-2, with 8 bases lining up with TRBD1. The CDR3 runs to 16 residues. After removal of 4 bases from V and 4 bases from J, the junction contained 11 bases not matched to a gene. The CDR3 loop is CASSSDRGKGSYGYTF. The CDR3 nucleotides read TGTGCCAGCAGTTCTGACAGGGGCAAAGGGTCCTATGGCTACACCTTC.

In this sample, this clonotype turned up a few times. V gene TRBV5-4 combines with J gene TRBJ1-6; D gene ambiguous. The CDR3 is 16 amino acids. V was pared by 4 bases and J by 5 bases, with 16 bases between. The germline V gene encodes CDR1 SGHNT and CDR2 YYREEE (reference sequence). For the CDR3, the DNA is TGTGCCAGCAGCCAAGAGGATGCTGTCGATAATTCACCCCTCCACTTT. Translation gives CASSQEDAVDNSPLHF.

The sample holds one count of this clonotype. This sequence joins TRBV10-3 and TRBJ1-5; 9 bases fit TRBD1. The CDR3 has 14 residues. V gave up 4 bases and J gave up 5 bases; unmatched junction bases: 3. The V gene's germline CDR1 is ENHRY and CDR2 SYGVKD. CDR3 in DNA: TGTGCCATCAGTGGGACAGGGGTAGATCAGCCCCAGCATTTT. Translating it yields CAISGTGVDQPQHF.

This clonotype was observed once. The V call is TRBV2, the J call TRBJ1-6; D may be TRBD1 (6 bases). The CDR3 loop spans 14 amino acids. CDR1 is SNHLY, CDR2 FYNNEI, per germline. Trimming left V 5 bases short and J 7 bases short, with 12 bases between. This CDR3 reads CASSRTEANSPLHF. The CDR3 DNA reads as TGTGCCAGCAGTCGGACAGAGGCGAATTCACCCCTCCACTTT.

Only one count was recorded for this clonotype. The chain links TRBV6-1 to TRBJ1-3; no clear D gene. Germline assignment: CDR1 MNHNS and CDR2 SASEGT. The CDR3 covers 13 residues. V shed 1 base and J shed 7 bases, with 8 bases lying between them. CDR3 residues: CASSEVPLNTIYF. In nucleotides, the CDR3 is TGTGCCAGCAGTGAAGTCCCCCTGAACACCATATATTTT.

As to this clonotype: One end of the junction varies from germline; a read error may be responsible. The chain is built from TRBV4-1 and TRBJ2-5; D is possibly TRBD2 (6 bases). Per germline, CDR1 MGHRA and CDR2 YSYEKL. This CDR3 comprises 15 residues. The CDR3 DNA is TGCGCCAGCAGCTTGGCCGGGACTCACCAGGAGACCCAGTACTTC. Translating it yields CASSLAGTHQETQYF.

About this clonotype: One end of the junction does not line up with germline, which may come from a read error. V gene TRBV11-2 combines with J gene TRBJ2-7; D gene uncertain. Germline V CDR1 and CDR2: SGHAT, FQNNGV. There are 12 residues in the CDR3. CDR3 coding DNA: TGCGCCAGCAGCCAAGGCAACTACGAGCAGTACTTC. This translates into CASSQGNYEQYF.